These 13 T cell receptor beta chains share one sample of origin, sequenced in a study of shared clonotypes between healthy human individuals. The method was immunoSEQ multiplex PCR; TCRdb's version includes in-frame clones alone and lacks a portion of them. The profile shows over 850,000 clones, about 80% of them singletons. The sequenced sample consisted of memory CD4+ T cells from PBMCs. Subset indicated: CD45RA-negative fraction. The receptor set was obtained from a man between 18 and 29 years old in good health. Some clones in this sample may be carry-over from other donors' samples.

This chain links TRBV2 with TRBJ2-7; D might be TRBD1 (6 bases). The CDR3 contains 15 residues. CDR1 and CDR2 (germline): SNHLY, FYNNEI. Trimming removed 3 bases from V and 1 base from J, with 13 bases in between. CDR3 protein: CASSEGAGTSYEQYF. DNA for the CDR3: TGTGCCAGCAGTGAGGGGGCAGGTACTTCCTACGAGCAGTACTTC.

In its sample, this clone was seen once. The J gene is TRBJ2-5, the V gene TRBV29-1; D gene unclear. This CDR3 comprises 12 residues. Looked up from germline, CDR1 is SQVTM and CDR2 is ANQGSEA. Trimming cost V 8 bases and J 2 bases, with 12 bases left between them. The CDR3 sequence: CSSLEPQETQYF. In nucleotides, the CDR3 is TGCAGCTCCTTGGAACCTCAAGAGACCCAGTACTTC.

The CDR3 DNA reads TGCGCCAGCAGCACAGGGGGTTACACCGGGGAGCTGTTTTTT. Protein sequence: CASSTGGYTGELFF. The chain has TRBV5-1 and TRBJ2-2, with 8 nucleotides matching TRBD1. Per germline, CDR1 SGHRS and CDR2 YFSETQ. There are 14 residues in the CDR3. Trimming took 4 bases from V and 3 from J; bases not matched to a gene: 2.

CDR3 DNA: TGTGCCAGCAGTCCTAGACAGACCTCCTACGAGCAGTACTTC. It yields the protein CASSPRQTSYEQYF. This chain uses TRBV27 with TRBJ2-7; D possibly corresponds to TRBD1 (5 bases). The CDR3 runs 14 residues. Germline-derived CDR1 and CDR2 are MNHEY and SMNVEV (reference sequence). Trimming cost V 5 bases and J 0 bases, with 11 bases left between them.

The chain recombines TRBV18 with TRBJ1-2, with unresolved D. V was shortened by 4 bases and J by 3 bases, with 9 bases between the two germline ends. The CDR3 length is 13 residues. Germline V CDR1 and CDR2: KGHSH, LQKENI. The CDR3 bases are TGTGCCAGCTCACGGGATCCGGACTATGGCTACACCTTC. Its protein is CASSRDPDYGYTF.

The rearrangement joins TRBV7-3 to TRBJ2-1, with TRBD2 matching 8 bases. Germline lookup yields CDR1 SGHTA and CDR2 FQGTGA. The CDR3 contains 15 residues. V lost 5 bases and J lost 2; bases outside the gene matches: 5. CDR3 bases: TGTGCCAGCAGCCCGGTAGCGGGAACCTACAATGAGCAGTTCTTC. It specifies CASSPVAGTYNEQFF. The full variable domain, in which reference TRBV7-3 and TRBJ2-1 provide the parts outside the CDR3, is GAGVSQTPSNKVTEKGKYVELRCDPISGHTALYWYRQSLGQGPEFLIYFQGTGAADDSGLPNDRFFAVRPEGSVSTLKIQRTERGDSAVYLCASSPVAGTYNEQFFGPGTRLTVL.

The V and J genes are TRBV6-4 and TRBJ1-4; tentative D call: TRBD1 (6 bases). Germline-derived CDR1 and CDR2 are MRHNA and SNTAGT. This CDR3 comprises 17 residues. V was pared by 7 bases and J by 3 bases, with 21 bases between. The CDR3 protein is CASTERGGGIPNEKLFF. DNA for the CDR3: TGTGCCAGCACTGAAAGGGGGGGAGGCATTCCTAATGAAAAACTGTTTTTT.

The V call is TRBV6-1, the J call TRBJ1-3; maybe TRBD1 (6 bases). The CDR3 runs to 15 residues. V lost 6 bases and J 0 bases, leaving 12 bases between the germline ends. Germline loops: CDR1 MNHNS, CDR2 SASEGT. The CDR3 is CASRPRGASGNTIYF. The CDR3 DNA is TGTGCCAGCAGACCCAGGGGCGCCTCTGGAAACACCATATATTTT.

This clone was picked up one time. A read error may be the cause here, since a much bigger clone is one base away. This rearrangement joins TRBV5-1 to TRBJ1-5; maybe TRBD1 (6 bases). Germline V gene lookup returns CDR1 SGHRS and CDR2 YFSETQ. The CDR3 sequence is 16 residues long. The CDR3 DNA sequence: TGCACCAGCAGCATAGGGGGTTCATCTAGCAATCAGCCCCAGCATTTT. Encoded protein: CTSSIGGSSSNQPQHF.

This clone was recorded many times. V is TRBV5-4 and J is TRBJ2-2; tentatively, D is TRBD2 (5 bases). Per the germline V gene, CDR1 is SGHNT and CDR2 is YYREEE (reference sequence). Trimming left V 0 bases short and J 4 bases short, with 10 bases between. The CDR3 sequence is 15 residues long. CDR3 in DNA: TGTGCCAGCAGCTTGGCGGGAACGGTCACCGGGGAGCTGTTTTTT. Translated, it gives CASSLAGTVTGELFF.

This clone was detected once. V and J are TRBV19 and TRBJ2-6; D not resolved. This CDR3 is built from 14 residues. Germline CDR1 LNHDA, CDR2 SQIVND (reference sequence). The V gene lost 5 bases and the J gene lost 0 bases, with 5 bases spanning the gap. The CDR3 is CASSPRSGANVLTF. The CDR3 region has the DNA TGTGCCAGTAGTCCGCGCTCTGGGGCCAACGTCCTGACTTTC.

The CDR3 protein is CASSLLTSQETQYF. CDR3 in DNA: TGCGCCAGCAGCCTCCTGACATCTCAAGAGACCCAGTACTTC. This rearrangement joins TRBV5-1 to TRBJ2-5; no firm D call. The CDR3 is 14 amino acids. V was cut by 4 bases and J by 2 bases, with 12 bases left in between. CDR1 is SGHRS and CDR2 is YFSETQ in the germline V gene.

In this sample, this clone turned up once. The CDR3 bases are TGCGCCAGCAGCCCACAGGGTCCTAATACTGAAGCTTTCTTT. Its protein is CASSPQGPNTEAFF. The V gene is TRBV10-1, the J gene TRBJ1-1; tentatively, D is TRBD1 (6 bases). Germline loops: CDR1 WNHNN, CDR2 SYGVQD (reference sequence). The V gene lost 6 bases and the J gene lost 5 bases, with 16 bases spanning the gap. The length of the CDR3 is 14 residues.